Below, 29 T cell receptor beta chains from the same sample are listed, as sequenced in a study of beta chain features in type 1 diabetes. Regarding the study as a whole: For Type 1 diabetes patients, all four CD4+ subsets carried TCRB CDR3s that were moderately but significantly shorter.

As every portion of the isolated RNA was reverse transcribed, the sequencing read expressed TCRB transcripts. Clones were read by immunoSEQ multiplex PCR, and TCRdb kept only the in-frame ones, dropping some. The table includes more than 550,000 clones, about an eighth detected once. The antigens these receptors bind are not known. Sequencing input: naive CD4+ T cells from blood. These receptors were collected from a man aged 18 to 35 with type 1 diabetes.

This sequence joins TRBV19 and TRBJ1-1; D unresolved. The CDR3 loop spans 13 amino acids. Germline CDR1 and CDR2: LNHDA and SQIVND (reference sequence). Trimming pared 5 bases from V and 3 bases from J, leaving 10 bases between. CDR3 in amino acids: CASSSRWDTEAFF. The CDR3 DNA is TGTGCCAGTAGTTCCCGATGGGACACTGAAGCTTTCTTT.

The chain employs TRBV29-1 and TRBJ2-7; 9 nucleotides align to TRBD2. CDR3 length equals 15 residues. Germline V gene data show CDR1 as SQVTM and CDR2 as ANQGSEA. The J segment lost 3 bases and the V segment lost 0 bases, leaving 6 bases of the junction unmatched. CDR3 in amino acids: CSVEEGTSRGYEQYF. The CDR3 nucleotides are TGCAGCGTTGAAGAAGGGACTAGCAGAGGCTACGAGCAGTACTTC.

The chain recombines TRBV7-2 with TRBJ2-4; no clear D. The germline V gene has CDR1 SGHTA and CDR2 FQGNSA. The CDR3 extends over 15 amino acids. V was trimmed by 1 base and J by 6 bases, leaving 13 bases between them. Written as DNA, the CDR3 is TGTGCCAGCAGCTTAGACCCCCTCCGCGGAAACATTCAGTACTTC. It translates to CASSLDPLRGNIQYF.

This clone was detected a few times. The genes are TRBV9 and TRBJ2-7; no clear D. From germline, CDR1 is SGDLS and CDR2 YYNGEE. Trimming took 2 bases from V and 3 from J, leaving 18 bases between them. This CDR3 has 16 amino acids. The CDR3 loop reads CASSVRSFADYYEQYF. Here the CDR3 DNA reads TGTGCCAGCAGCGTCCGAAGTTTCGCAGATTACTACGAGCAGTACTTC.

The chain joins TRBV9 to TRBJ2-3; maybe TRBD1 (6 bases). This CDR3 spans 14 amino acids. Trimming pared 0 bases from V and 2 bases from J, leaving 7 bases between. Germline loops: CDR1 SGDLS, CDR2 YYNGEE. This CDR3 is CASSVGQATDTQYF. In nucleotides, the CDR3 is TGTGCCAGCAGCGTAGGACAGGCCACAGATACGCAGTATTTT.

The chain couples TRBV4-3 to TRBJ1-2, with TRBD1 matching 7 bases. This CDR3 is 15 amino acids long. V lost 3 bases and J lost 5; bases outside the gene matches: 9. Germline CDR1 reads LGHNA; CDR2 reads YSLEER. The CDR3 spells CASSHTDRDAYGYTF. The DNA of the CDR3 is TGCGCCAGCAGCCATACCGACAGGGATGCGTATGGCTACACCTTC.

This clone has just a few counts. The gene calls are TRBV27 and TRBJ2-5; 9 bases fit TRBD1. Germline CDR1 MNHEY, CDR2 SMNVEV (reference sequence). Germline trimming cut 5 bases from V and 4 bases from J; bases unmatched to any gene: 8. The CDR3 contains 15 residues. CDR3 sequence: CASSVDRGGLETQYF. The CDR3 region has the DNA TGTGCCAGCAGTGTGGACAGGGGTGGGCTAGAGACCCAGTACTTC.

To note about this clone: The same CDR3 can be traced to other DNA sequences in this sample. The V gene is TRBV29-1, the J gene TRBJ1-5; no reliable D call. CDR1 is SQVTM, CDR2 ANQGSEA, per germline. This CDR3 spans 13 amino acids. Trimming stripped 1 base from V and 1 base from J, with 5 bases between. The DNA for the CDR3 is TGCAGCGTTGAAGTTGGCAGCAATCAGCCCCAGCATTTT. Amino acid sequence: CSVEVGSNQPQHF.

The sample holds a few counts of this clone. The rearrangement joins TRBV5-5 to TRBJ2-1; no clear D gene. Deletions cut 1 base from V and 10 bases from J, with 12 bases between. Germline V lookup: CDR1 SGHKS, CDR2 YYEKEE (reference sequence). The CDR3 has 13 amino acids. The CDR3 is CASSLSGSQEQFF. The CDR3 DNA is TGTGCCAGCAGCTTGTCGGGTAGCCAGGAGCAGTTCTTC.

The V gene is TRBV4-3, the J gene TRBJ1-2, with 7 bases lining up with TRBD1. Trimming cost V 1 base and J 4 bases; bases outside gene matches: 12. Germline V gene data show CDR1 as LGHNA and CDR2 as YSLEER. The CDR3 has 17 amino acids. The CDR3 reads CASSQGGQSAGGYGYTF. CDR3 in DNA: TGCGCCAGCAGCCAAGGGGGACAGTCCGCCGGAGGCTATGGCTACACCTTC.

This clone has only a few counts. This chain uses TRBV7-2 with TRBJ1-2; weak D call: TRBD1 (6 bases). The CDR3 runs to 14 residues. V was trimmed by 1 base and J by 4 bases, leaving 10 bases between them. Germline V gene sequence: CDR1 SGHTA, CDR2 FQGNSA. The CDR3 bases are TGTGCCAGCAGCTTAGGGGGGACAAGCTATGGCTACACCTTC. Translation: CASSLGGTSYGYTF.

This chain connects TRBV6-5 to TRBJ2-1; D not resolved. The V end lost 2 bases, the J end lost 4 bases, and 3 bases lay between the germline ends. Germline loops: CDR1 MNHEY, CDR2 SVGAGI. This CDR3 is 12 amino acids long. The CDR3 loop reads CASSYEYNEQFF. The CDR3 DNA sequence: TGTGCCAGCAGTTACGAGTACAATGAGCAGTTCTTC.

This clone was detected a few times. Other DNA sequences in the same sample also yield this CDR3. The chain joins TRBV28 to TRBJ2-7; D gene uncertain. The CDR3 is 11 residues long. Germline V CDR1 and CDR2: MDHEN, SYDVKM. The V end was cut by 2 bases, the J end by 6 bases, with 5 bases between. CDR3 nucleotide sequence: TGTGCCAGCAGTTTAGAGACCGAGCAGTACTTC. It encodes CASSLETEQYF.

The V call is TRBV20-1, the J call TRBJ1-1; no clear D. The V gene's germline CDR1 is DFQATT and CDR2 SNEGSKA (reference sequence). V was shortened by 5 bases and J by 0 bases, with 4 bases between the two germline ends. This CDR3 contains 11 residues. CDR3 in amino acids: CSAPLNTEAFF. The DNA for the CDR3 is TGCAGTGCTCCGTTGAACACTGAAGCTTTCTTT.

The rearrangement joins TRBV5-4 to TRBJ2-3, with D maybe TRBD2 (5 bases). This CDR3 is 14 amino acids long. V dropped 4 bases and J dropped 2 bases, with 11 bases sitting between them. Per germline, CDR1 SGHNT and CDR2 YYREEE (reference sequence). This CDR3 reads CASSDQDFTDTQYF. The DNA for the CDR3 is TGTGCCAGCAGCGATCAGGACTTCACAGATACGCAGTATTTT.

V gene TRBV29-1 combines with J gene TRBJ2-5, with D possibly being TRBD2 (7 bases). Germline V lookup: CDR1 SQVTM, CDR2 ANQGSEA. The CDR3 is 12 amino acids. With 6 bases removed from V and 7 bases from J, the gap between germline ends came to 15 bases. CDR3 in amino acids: CSVAEGEGTQYF. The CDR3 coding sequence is TGCAGCGTGGCGGAGGGGGAGGGGACCCAGTACTTC.

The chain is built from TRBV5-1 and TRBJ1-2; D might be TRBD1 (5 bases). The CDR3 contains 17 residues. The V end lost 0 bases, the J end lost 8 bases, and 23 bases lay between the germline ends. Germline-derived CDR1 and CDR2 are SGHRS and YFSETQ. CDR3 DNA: TGCGCCAGCAGCTTGGATTCGATGGGGCCGGCCTTTCGCGGCTACACCTTC. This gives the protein CASSLDSMGPAFRGYTF.

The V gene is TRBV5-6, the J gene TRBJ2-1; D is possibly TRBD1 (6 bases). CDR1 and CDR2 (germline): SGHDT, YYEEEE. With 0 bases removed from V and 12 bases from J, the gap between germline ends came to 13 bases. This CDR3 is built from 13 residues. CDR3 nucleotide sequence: TGTGCCAGCAGCTTGGTTACAGGGCTTTCGCAGTTCTTC. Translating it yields CASSLVTGLSQFF.

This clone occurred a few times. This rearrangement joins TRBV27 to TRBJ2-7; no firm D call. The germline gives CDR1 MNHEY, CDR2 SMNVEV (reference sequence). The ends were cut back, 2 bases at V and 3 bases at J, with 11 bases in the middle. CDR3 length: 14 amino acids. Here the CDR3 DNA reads TGTGCCAGCAGTTTACGTGAGTATAACTACGAGCAGTACTTC. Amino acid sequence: CASSLREYNYEQYF.

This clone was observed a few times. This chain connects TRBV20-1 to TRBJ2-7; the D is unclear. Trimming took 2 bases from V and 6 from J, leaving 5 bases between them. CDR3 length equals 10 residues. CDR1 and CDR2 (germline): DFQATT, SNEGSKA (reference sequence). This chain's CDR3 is CSARLSEQYF. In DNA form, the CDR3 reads TGCAGTGCTAGATTATCCGAGCAGTACTTC.

The CDR3 DNA follows: TGTGCCAGCAGCCCGGTGGGCAATGAGCAGTTCTTC. Residues: CASSPVGNEQFF. J is TRBJ2-1 and V is TRBV11-2, with D unresolved. V lost 5 bases to trimming and J lost 6 bases, with 8 bases between them. The CDR3 covers 12 residues. From germline, CDR1 is SGHAT and CDR2 FQNNGV.

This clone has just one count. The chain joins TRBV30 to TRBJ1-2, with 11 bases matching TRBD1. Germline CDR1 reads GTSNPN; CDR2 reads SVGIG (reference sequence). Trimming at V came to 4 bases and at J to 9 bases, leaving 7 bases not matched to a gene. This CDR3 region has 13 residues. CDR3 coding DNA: TGTGCCTGGACGCCCCGGGACAGGGGGAGCTACACCTTC. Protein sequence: CAWTPRDRGSYTF. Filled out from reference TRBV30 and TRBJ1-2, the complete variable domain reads SQTIHQWPATLVQPVGSPLSLECTVEGTSNPNLYWYRQAAGRGLQLLFYSVGIGQISSEVPQNLSASRPQDRQFILSSKKLLLSDSGFYLCAWTPRDRGSYTFGSGTRLTVV.

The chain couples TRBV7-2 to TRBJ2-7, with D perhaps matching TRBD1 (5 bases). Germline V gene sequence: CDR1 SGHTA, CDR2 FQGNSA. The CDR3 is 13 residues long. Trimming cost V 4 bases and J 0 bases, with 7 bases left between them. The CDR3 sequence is CASSWGLSYEQYF. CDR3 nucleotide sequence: TGTGCCAGCAGCTGGGGCCTCTCCTACGAGCAGTACTTC. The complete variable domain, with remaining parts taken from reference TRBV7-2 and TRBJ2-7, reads GAGVSQSPSNKVTEKGKDVELRCDPISGHTALYWYRQSLGQGLEFLIYFQGNSAPDKSGLPSDRFSAERTGGSVSTLTIQRTQQEDSAVYLCASSWGLSYEQYFGPGTRLTVT.

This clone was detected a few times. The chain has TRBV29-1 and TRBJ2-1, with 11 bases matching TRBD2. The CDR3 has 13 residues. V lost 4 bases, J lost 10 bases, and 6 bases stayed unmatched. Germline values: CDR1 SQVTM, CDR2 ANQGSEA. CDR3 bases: TGCAGCGTTGGACTAGCGGGGTTAGGGGAGCAGTTCTTC. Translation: CSVGLAGLGEQFF.

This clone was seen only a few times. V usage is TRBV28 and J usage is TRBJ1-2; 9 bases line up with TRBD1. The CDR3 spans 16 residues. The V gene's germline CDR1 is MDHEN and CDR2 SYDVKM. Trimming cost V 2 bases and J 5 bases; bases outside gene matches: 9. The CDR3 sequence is CASSLLSEQGAYGYTF. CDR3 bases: TGTGCCAGCAGTTTACTTTCCGAACAGGGGGCTTATGGCTACACCTTC.

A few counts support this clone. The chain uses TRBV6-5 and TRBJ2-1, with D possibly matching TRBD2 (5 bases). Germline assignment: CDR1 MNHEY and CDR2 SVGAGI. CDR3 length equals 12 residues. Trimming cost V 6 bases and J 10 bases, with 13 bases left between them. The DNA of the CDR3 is TGTGCCAGCAGGAGACCCCGAGGGGAGCAGTTCTTC. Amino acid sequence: CASRRPRGEQFF.

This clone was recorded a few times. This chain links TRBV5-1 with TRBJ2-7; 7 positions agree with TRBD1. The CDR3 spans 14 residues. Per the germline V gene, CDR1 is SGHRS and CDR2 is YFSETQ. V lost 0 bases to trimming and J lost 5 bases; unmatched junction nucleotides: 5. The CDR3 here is CASSLGGGSDEQYF. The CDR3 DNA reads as TGCGCCAGCAGCTTGGGAGGGGGCTCGGACGAGCAGTACTTC.

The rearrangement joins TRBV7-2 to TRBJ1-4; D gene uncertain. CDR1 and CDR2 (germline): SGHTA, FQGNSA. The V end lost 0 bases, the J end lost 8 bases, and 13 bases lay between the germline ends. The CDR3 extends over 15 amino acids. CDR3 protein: CASSLAGAGTEKLFF. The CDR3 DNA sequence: TGTGCCAGCAGCTTAGCGGGAGCCGGTACGGAAAAACTGTTTTTT.

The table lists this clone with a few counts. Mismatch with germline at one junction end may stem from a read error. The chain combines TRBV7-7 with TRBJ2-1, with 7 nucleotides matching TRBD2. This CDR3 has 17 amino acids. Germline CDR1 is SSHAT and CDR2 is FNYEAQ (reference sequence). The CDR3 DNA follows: TGTGCTAGCAGCTTGGCTGGGCGGGGGACCCGTTCTGGTGAGCAGTTCTTC. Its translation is CASSLAGRGTRSGEQFF.